What follows describes a single T cell receptor (beta chain). No cognate antigen has been identified for it. There are no base qualities to consult, and no much larger clone falls within one base. These data belong to a study of T cell changes during pregnancy in multiple sclerosis (dated by TCRdb to the late 2010s). Study-wide context: The study looked at changes in the T cell repertoire across pregnancy in women with multiple sclerosis.

Library prep was done by the immunoSEQ multiplex PCR assay. The table comes from immuneACCESS by way of TCRdb, which keeps in-frame sequences with V and J called. Part of the clones is missing from these tables; in studies checked, under half for an unresolved V gene and the rest for unknown reasons. Recorded for this sample are fewer than 20,000 clones; 95% to 97% of them occurred a single time. Of the sample, 0.89% is held by the ten largest clones. This receptor was taken from a female donor with multiple sclerosis, enrolled in a pregnancy study. The source material was peripheral blood, sampled in the third trimester of pregnancy.

CDR3 sequence: CASSLEPARGNTEAFF. The nucleotide sequence is given as TGTGCCAGCAGCTTAGAGCCGGCCAGGGGTAACACTGAAGCTTTCTTT. The chain is made from TRBV7-9 and TRBJ1-1; D gene: possibly TRBD1, on 6 matching bases. The germline V gene (reference sequence) specifies SEHNR as CDR1 and FQNEAQ as CDR2. V is cut by 1 base and J by 2 bases, and the space between the germline ends is 14 bases. The CDR3 runs 16 residues from the cysteine to the phenylalanine. Solely the CDR3 DNA is kept, with 48 bases framed from the first base.